This T cell receptor beta chain was captured in a study of cytomegalovirus exposure and HLA in healthy donors. Regarding the study as a whole: Immune exposure data for these donors was limited to CMV serostatus.

Of note for this clone: What it binds is not known.

V lost 1 base and J 4 bases, leaving 17 bases between the germline ends. The germline CDR1 and CDR2 sequences are SGHRS and YFSETQ. The CDR3 extends over 16 amino acids. PCR primers comprised 60 Vbeta and 13 Jbeta primers. Data came from immunoSEQ multiplex PCR; TCRdb stores just in-frame clones and leaves some out. The table has more than 95,000 clones, 73% seen once. Material for sequencing was PBMCs. The genes are TRBV5-1 and TRBJ1-2; D might be TRBD1 (5 bases). The receptor was isolated from a man between 60 and 75 years old in good health and CMV-seropositive. CDR3 amino acids: CASSLSGAPTAYGYTF. The CDR3 region has the DNA TGCGCCAGCAGCTTGAGCGGGGCCCCCACGGCCTATGGCTACACCTTC.